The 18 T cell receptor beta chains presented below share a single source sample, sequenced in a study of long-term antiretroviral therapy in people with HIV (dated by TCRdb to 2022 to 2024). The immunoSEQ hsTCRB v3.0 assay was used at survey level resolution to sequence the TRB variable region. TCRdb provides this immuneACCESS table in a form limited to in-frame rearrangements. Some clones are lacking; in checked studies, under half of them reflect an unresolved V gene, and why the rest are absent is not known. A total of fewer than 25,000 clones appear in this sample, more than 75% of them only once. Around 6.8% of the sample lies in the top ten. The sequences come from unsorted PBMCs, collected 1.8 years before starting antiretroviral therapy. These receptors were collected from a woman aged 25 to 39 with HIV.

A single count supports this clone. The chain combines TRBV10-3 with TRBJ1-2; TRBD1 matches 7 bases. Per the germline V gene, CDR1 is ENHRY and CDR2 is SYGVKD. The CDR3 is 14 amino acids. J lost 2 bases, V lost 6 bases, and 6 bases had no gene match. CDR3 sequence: CAISAGTVNYGYTF. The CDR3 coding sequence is TGTGCCATCAGCGCCGGGACAGTCAACTATGGCTACACCTTC.

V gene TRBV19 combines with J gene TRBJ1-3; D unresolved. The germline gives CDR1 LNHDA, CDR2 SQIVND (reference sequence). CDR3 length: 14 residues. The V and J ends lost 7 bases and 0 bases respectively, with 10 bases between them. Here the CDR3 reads CASIVEASGNTIYF. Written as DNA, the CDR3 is TGTGCCAGTATTGTCGAGGCCTCTGGAAACACCATATATTTT.

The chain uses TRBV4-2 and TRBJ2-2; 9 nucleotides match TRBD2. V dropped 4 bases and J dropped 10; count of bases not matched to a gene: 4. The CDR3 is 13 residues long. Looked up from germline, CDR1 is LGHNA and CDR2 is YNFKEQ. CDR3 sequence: CASSRLAGEELFF. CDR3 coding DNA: TGTGCCAGCAGCCGGTTAGCGGGGGAGGAGCTGTTTTTT.

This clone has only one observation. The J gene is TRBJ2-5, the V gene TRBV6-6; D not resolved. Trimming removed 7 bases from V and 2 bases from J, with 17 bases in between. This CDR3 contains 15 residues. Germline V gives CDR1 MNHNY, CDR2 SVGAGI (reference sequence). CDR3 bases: TGTGCCAGCATTAGAAGGACCAATAGACAAGAGACCCAGTACTTC. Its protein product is CASIRRTNRQETQYF.

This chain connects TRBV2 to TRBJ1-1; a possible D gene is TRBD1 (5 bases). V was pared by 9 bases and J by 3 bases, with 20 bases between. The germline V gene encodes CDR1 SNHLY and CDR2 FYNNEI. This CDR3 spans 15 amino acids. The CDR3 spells CASRPLKTGDTEAFF. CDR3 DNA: TGTGCCAGTCGTCCGCTCAAAACAGGAGACACTGAAGCTTTCTTT.

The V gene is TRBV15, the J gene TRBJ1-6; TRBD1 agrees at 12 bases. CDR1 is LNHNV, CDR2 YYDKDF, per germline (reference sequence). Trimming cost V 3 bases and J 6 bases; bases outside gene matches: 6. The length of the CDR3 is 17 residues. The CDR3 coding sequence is TGTGCCACCAGCAGGGGGGGACAGGGGGCAAGTAATTCACCCCTCCACTTT. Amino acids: CATSRGGQGASNSPLHF.

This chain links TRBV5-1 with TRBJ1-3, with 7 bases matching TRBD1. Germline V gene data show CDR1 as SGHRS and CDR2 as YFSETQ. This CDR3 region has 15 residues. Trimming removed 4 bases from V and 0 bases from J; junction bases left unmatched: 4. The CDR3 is CASSQGQISGNTIYF. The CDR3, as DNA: TGCGCCAGCAGCCAGGGACAGATCTCTGGAAACACCATATATTTT.

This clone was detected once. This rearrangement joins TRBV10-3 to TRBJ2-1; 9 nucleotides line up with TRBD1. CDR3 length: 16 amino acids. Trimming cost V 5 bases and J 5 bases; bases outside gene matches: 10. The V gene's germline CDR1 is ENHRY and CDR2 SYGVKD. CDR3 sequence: CAISPASGQGDNEQFF. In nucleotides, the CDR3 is TGTGCCATCAGTCCCGCATCGGGACAGGGAGACAATGAGCAGTTCTTC.

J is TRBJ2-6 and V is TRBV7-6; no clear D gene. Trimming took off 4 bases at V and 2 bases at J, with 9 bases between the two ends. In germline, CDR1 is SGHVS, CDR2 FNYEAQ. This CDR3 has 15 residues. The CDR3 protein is CASSSVFTGANVLTF. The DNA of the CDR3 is TGTGCCAGCAGCTCCGTATTTACTGGGGCCAACGTCCTGACTTTC.

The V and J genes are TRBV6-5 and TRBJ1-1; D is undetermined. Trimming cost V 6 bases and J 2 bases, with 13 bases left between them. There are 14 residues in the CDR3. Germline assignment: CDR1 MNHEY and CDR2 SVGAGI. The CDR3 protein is CASSRPPPNTEAFF. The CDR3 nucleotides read TGTGCCAGCAGCCGGCCTCCGCCAAACACTGAAGCTTTCTTT.

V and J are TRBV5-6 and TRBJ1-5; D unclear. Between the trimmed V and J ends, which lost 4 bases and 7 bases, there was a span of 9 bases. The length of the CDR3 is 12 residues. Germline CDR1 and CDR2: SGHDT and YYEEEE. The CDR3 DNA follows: TGTGCCAGCAGCCGCTCGGACCAGCCCCAGCATTTT. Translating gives CASSRSDQPQHF.

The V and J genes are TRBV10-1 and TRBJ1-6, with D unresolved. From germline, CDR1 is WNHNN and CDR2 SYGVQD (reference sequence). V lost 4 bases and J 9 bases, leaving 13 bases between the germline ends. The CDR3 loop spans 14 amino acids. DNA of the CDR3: TGCGCCAGCAGTGCCGGTTTCGCGGGTTCACCCCTCCACTTT. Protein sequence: CASSAGFAGSPLHF.

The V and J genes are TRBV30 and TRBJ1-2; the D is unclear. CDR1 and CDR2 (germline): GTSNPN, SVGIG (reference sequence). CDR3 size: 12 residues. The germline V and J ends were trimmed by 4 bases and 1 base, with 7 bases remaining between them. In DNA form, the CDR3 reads TGTGCCTGGAACGGACGTAACTATGGCTACACCTTC. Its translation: CAWNGRNYGYTF. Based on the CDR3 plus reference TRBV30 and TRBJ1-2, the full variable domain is SQTIHQWPATLVQPVGSPLSLECTVEGTSNPNLYWYRQAAGRGLQLLFYSVGIGQISSEVPQNLSASRPQDRQFILSSKKLLLSDSGFYLCAWNGRNYGYTFGSGTRLTVV.

CDR3: CASSTPQGRLNNEQFF. CDR3 DNA: TGTGCCAGCAGCACACCACAGGGTCGGCTCAACAATGAGCAGTTCTTC. V and J are TRBV5-6 and TRBJ2-1; D might be TRBD1 (6 bases). The CDR3 length is 16 residues. V shed 4 bases and J shed 5 bases, with 19 bases lying between them. The germline gives CDR1 SGHDT, CDR2 YYEEEE. Complete variable domain (other parts from reference TRBV5-6 and TRBJ2-1): DAGVTQSPTHLIKTRGQQVTLRCSPKSGHDTVSWYQQALGQGPQFIFQYYEEEERQRGNFPDRFSGHQFPNYSSELNVNALLLGDSALYLCASSTPQGRLNNEQFFGPGTRLTVL.

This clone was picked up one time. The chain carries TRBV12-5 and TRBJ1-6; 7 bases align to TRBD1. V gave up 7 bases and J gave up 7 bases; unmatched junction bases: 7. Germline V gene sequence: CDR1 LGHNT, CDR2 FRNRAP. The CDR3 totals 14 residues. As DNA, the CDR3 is TGTGCTAGTGCCTTTGGACAGGCCAATTCACCCCTCCACTTT. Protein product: CASAFGQANSPLHF. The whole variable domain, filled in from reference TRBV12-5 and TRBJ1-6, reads DARVTQTPRHKVTEMGQEVTMRCQPILGHNTVFWYRQTMMQGLELLAYFRNRAPLDDSGMPKDRFSAEMPDATLATLKIQPSEPRDSAVYFCASAFGQANSPLHFGNGTRLTVT.

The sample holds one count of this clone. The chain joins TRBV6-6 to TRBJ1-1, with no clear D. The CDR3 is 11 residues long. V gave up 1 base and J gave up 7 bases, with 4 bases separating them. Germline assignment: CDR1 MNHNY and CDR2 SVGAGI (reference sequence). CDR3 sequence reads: CASSYLDEAFF. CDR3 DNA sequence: TGTGCCAGCAGTTACTTGGATGAAGCTTTCTTT.

The CDR3 DNA reads TGTGCCAGCGGACAGGGGGCGCGCGGAAACACCATATATTTT. Translation: CASGQGARGNTIYF. This chain connects TRBV6-1 to TRBJ1-3; the match to TRBD1 covers 11 bases. In germline, CDR1 is MNHNS, CDR2 SASEGT. V shed 8 bases, J shed 4 bases, and the junction held 4 bases outside the gene matches. The CDR3 contains 14 residues.

As DNA, the CDR3 is TGTGCCAGTAGTATTATCCGAGCAGGCCTTATGAACACTGAAGCTTTCTTT. Encoded protein: CASSIIRAGLMNTEAFF. The chain has TRBV19 and TRBJ1-1; D unclear. The CDR3 contains 17 residues. V lost 3 bases and J 0 bases, leaving 17 bases between the germline ends. Germline V lookup: CDR1 LNHDA, CDR2 SQIVND (reference sequence).